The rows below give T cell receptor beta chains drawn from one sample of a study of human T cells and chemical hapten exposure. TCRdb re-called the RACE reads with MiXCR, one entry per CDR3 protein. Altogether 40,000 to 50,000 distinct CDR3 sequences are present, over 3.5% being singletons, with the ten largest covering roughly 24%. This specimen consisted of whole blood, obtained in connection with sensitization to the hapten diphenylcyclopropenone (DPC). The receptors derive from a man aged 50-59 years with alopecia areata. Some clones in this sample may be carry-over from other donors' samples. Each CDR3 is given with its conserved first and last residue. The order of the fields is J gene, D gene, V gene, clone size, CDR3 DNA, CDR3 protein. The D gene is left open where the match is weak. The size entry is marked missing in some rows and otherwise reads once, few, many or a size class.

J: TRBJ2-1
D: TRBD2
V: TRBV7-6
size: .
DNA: TGTGCCAGCAGCCATAGCGGGGGGGGGTCCTACAATGAGCAGTTCTTC
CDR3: CASSHSGGGSYNEQFF

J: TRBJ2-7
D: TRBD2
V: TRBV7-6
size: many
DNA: TGTGCCAGCAGCTTAGATGGACTAGTGGAGTACTTC
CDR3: CASSLDGLVEYF

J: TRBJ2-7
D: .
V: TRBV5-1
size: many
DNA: TGCGCCAGCAGCTTGGAGGCTAGCGCTCCCTACGAGCAGTACTTC
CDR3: CASSLEASAPYEQYF

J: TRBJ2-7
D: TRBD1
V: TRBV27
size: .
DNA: TGTGCCAGCAGTTTTGGGGGACAGGGGGCAGTAGGGCAGTACTTC
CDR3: CASSFGGQGAVGQYF

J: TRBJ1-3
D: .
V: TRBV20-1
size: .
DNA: TGCAGTGCTAGCCTTCACACAGGACGGAACTCTGGAAACACCATATATTTT
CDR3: CSASLHTGRNSGNTIYF

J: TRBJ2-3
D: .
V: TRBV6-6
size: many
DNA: TGTGCCAGCAGTTCCAGTTCGGGGAGCACAGATACGCAGTATTTT
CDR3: CASSSSSGSTDTQYF

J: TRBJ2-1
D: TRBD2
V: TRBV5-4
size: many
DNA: TGTGCCAGCAGCTTGGGGCGGGAGGGGGTCGATGAGCAGTTCTTC
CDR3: CASSLGREGVDEQFF

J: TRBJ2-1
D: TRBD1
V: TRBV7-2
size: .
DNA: TGTGCCAGCAGCTCAGGGGGCCGCGAGCAGTTCTTC
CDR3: CASSSGGREQFF

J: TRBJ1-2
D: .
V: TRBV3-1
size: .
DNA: TGTGCCAGCAGCCAACTGGCAGACTATGGCTACACCTTC
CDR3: CASSQLADYGYTF

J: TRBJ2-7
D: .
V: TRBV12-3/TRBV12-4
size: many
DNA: TGTGCCAGCAGTTTGCGGAGCTCCTACGAGCAGTACTTC
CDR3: CASSLRSSYEQYF

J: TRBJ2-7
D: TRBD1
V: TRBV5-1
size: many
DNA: TGCGCCAGCAGCTTGGGACAGGGGCCCTCCTACGAGCAGTACTTC
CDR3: CASSLGQGPSYEQYF

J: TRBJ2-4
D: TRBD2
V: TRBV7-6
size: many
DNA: TGTGCCAGCAGCTTAGCGCCTAGCGGGAGTTGGGAAAACATTCAGTACTTC
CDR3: CASSLAPSGSWENIQYF

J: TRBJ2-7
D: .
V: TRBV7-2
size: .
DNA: TGTGCCAGCAGCCCCGCGGCAGGTGGGTACGAGCAGTACTTC
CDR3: CASSPAAGGYEQYF

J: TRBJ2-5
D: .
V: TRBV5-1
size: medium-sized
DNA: TGCGCCAGCAGCTTTGGCAGTCCACAAGAGACCCAGTACTTC
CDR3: CASSFGSPQETQYF

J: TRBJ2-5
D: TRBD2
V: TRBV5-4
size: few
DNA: TGTGCCAGCAGCTCCGGGACTAGTTTAAAGGAGACCCAGTACTTC
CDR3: CASSSGTSLKETQYF

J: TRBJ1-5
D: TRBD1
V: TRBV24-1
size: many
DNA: TGTGCCACCAGTGTTACCGGGACAGGGACTCAGCCCCAGCATTTT
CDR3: CATSVTGTGTQPQHF

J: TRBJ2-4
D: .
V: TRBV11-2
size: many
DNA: TGTGCCACTAAGAGTGACGCCAAAAACATTCAGTACTTC
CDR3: CATKSDAKNIQYF

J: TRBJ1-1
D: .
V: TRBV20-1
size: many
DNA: TGCAGTGCTGGTTTTGAAGCTTTCTTT
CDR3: CSAGFEAFF

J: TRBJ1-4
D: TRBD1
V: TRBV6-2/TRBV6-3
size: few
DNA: TGTGCCAGCAGATCGCCGGGTCCAGGGGGTGAAAAACTGTTTTTT
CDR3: CASRSPGPGGEKLFF

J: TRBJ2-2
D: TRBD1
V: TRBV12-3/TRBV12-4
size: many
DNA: TGTGCCAGCAGTTCGGACAGGGCGAACACCGGGGAGCTGTTTTTT
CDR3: CASSSDRANTGELFF

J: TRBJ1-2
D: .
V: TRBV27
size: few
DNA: TGTGCCAGCAGTTCTGGACAGTTCTATGGCTACACCTTC
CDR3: CASSSGQFYGYTF

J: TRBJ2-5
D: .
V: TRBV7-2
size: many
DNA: TGTGCCAGCAGCAAGTACCAAGAGACCCAGTACTTC
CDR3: CASSKYQETQYF

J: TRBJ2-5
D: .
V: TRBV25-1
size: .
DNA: TGTGCCAGCAGTGATATCGAGACCCAGTACTTC
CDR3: CASSDIETQYF

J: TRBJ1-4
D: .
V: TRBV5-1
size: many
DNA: TGCGCCAGCAGCTATCGGACAAGCTTAAATGAAAAACTGTTTTTT
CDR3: CASSYRTSLNEKLFF

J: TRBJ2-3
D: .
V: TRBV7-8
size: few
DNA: TGTGCCAGCAGCTCCTCACCCCGGCTCCAAAACACAGATACGCAGTATTTT
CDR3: CASSSSPRLQNTDTQYF

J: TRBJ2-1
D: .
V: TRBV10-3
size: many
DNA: TGTGCCATCAGTGAGGTACGAGAGAATGAGCAGTTCTTC
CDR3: CAISEVRENEQFF

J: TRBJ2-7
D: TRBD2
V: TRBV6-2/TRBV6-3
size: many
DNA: TGTGCCAGCACCCGACTAGCGGGAGTATCCTACGAGCAGTACTTC
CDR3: CASTRLAGVSYEQYF

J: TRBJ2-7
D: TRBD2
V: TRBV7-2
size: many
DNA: TGTGCCAGCAGCCCACTAGCGTCCACCTACGAGCAGTACTTC
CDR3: CASSPLASTYEQYF

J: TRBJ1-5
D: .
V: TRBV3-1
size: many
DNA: TGTGCCAGCAGCGGTGAAAGGGACAATCAGCCCCAGCATTTT
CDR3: CASSGERDNQPQHF

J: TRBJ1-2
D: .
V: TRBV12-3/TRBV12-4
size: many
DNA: TGTGCCAGCACCTACCTGGGGGGAAACTACACCTTC
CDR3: CASTYLGGNYTF

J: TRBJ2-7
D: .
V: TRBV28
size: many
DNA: TGTGCCAGCAGCCCCACCTCCTACGAGCAGTACTTC
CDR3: CASSPTSYEQYF

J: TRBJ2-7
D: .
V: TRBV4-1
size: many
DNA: TGCGCCAGCAGCCAAGAAAGAGGACGGAGTTACGAGCAGTACTTC
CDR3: CASSQERGRSYEQYF

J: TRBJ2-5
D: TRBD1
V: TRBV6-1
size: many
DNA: TGTGCCTCTCAGGCGGACAGGGGCATGGAGACCCAGTACTTC
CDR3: CASQADRGMETQYF

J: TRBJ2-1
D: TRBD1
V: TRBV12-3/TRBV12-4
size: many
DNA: TGTGCCAGCTGGGACAGGGGTGTTACGAACTACAATGAGCAGTTCTTC
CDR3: CASWDRGVTNYNEQFF

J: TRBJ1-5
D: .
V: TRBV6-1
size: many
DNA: TGTGCCGTAGTGGACGGGAAATATCAGCCCCAGCATTTT
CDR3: CAVVDGKYQPQHF

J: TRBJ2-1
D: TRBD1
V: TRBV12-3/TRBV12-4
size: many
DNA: TGTGCCAGCAGACTAGGGGGCGAGCAGTTCTTC
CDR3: CASRLGGEQFF

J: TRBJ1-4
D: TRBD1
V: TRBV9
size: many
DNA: TGTGCCAGCAGCGTCGGGACAGTTAATGAAAAACTGTTTTTT
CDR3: CASSVGTVNEKLFF